The 2 T cell receptor beta chains below were found in one sample sequenced in a study of T cell responses to AZD1222 COVID-19 vaccine. The protocol was immunoSEQ multiplex PCR, while the TCRdb copy is restricted to in-frame clones and leaves out a portion. The sample holds 130,000 or so clones, 85% to 95% seen once. The sequenced sample was peripheral blood, obtained on day 0 of AZD1222 vaccination. The receptors here all came from an adult in good health.

The chain is built from TRBV18 and TRBJ2-5, with TRBD1 as a possible D gene (6 bases). This CDR3 is built from 16 residues. The V gene lost 0 bases and the J gene lost 0 bases, with 11 bases spanning the gap. Germline CDR1 and CDR2: KGHSH and LQKENI. CDR3 protein: CASSPPTGQHQETQYF. DNA for the CDR3: TGTGCCAGCTCACCACCCACCGGACAGCACCAAGAGACCCAGTACTTC.

This clone was observed once. The genes are TRBV10-3 and TRBJ1-1; D may be TRBD1 (6 bases). The V end was cut by 10 bases, the J end by 0 bases, with 12 bases between. The CDR3 is made up of 13 amino acids. Germline V gene data show CDR1 as ENHRY and CDR2 as SYGVKD. The CDR3 protein is CATSGDMNTEAFF. The CDR3 DNA sequence: TGTGCCACCTCCGGGGACATGAACACTGAAGCTTTCTTT.